This passage covers 27 T cell receptor beta chains from one sample sequenced in a study of blood T cell repertoires in COVID-19 (dated by TCRdb to about 2020). Receptors were amplified or captured by the immunoSEQ multiplex PCR assay. TCRdb provides this immuneACCESS table in a form limited to in-frame rearrangements. Some clones are lacking; in checked studies, under half of them reflect an unresolved V gene, and why the rest are absent is not known. This sample has 250,000 to 350,000 clones in its table, and approximately 89% of those were observed once. The top ten constitute roughly an eighth of the sample. The sequencing sample was made of peripheral blood. These receptors were obtained from a woman aged 55-75 years with acute or convalescent COVID-19.

The chain links TRBV12-3 or TRBV12-4 to TRBJ1-1; TRBD1 agrees at 7 bases. The CDR3 spans 13 residues. V trimming: 5 bases; J trimming: 11 bases; junction bases outside the gene matches: 11. This chain's CDR3 is CASSLPGQSAAFF. In DNA form, the CDR3 reads TGTGCCAGCAGTCTCCCGGGACAGTCTGCGGCTTTCTTT.

The CDR3 reads CASSEALTMLNTEAFF. The CDR3 DNA reads TGTGCCAGCAGTGAAGCACTCACCATGCTGAACACTGAAGCTTTCTTT. The gene calls are TRBV6-1 and TRBJ1-1; D ambiguous. V was cut by 0 bases and J by 0 bases, with 11 bases left in between. CDR1 and CDR2 (germline): MNHNS, SASEGT. CDR3 length: 16 residues.

This chain's CDR3 is CASSVPRTGGSGYEQYF. The DNA for the CDR3 is TGTGCCAGCAGTGTTCCAAGGACAGGGGGAAGCGGCTACGAGCAGTACTTC. The chain joins TRBV2 to TRBJ2-7; TRBD1 matches 10 bases. The CDR3 has 17 amino acids. Germline V gene sequence: CDR1 SNHLY, CDR2 FYNNEI. V gave up 4 bases and J gave up 3 bases; unmatched junction bases: 12.

This rearrangement joins TRBV7-2 to TRBJ1-5, with D possibly being TRBD1 (5 bases). CDR3 length: 12 amino acids. Trimming shortened V by 1 base and J by 11 bases, and 9 bases separated the two germline ends. Germline-derived CDR1 and CDR2 are SGHTA and FQGNSA. CDR3 nucleotide sequence: TGTGCCAGCAGCTTAGGGCGGGGGACCCAGCATTTT. As protein: CASSLGRGTQHF.

The chain is built from TRBV12-3 or TRBV12-4 and TRBJ2-2, with a possible D match to TRBD2 (6 bases). The CDR3 is 12 amino acids. The V gene lost 5 bases and the J gene lost 15 bases, with 16 bases spanning the gap. The DNA for the CDR3 is TGTGCCAGCAGTCTCTTTAGCGGTAGGATGTTTTTT. It translates to CASSLFSGRMFF.

The rearrangement uses TRBV7-2 and TRBJ2-7; the D gene is possibly TRBD2 (6 bases). Germline-derived CDR1 and CDR2 are SGHTA and FQGNSA. The CDR3 length is 14 residues. Between the trimmed V and J ends, which lost 0 bases and 4 bases, there was a span of 10 bases. The CDR3 region is CASSLAEGRYEQYF. DNA of the CDR3: TGTGCCAGCAGCTTAGCTGAGGGGAGGTACGAGCAGTACTTC.

The chain couples TRBV24-1 to TRBJ2-1; 15 bases map to TRBD2. Germline CDR1 reads KGHDR; CDR2 reads SFDVKD. The CDR3 runs to 14 residues. Trimming at V came to 2 bases and at J to 13 bases, leaving 2 bases not matched to a gene. CDR3 residues: CATSDWTSGRDQFF. Written as DNA, the CDR3 is TGTGCCACCAGTGATTGGACTAGCGGGAGGGATCAGTTCTTC.

This chain joins TRBV5-1 and TRBJ2-1; 7 bases agree with TRBD2. CDR3 length equals 17 residues. Per germline, CDR1 SGHRS and CDR2 YFSETQ. The V and J ends lost 5 bases and 9 bases, in that order; junction bases with no gene match: 20. The CDR3 protein is CASSNLWEGARDGEQFF. CDR3 sequence (DNA): TGCGCCAGCAGTAATTTGTGGGAGGGAGCTAGGGACGGTGAGCAGTTCTTC.

This clone has a handful of counts. CDR3 amino acids: CASGRVGTDTQYF. The CDR3 bases are TGTGCCAGCGGTAGAGTCGGCACAGATACGCAGTATTTT. The chain links TRBV7-9 to TRBJ2-3; D remains unclear. Trimming removed 8 bases at V and 1 base at J, with 10 bases between. Germline values: CDR1 SEHNR, CDR2 FQNEAQ (reference sequence). The CDR3 totals 13 residues.

CDR3 bases: TGTGCCAGCAGCCGCGGACAGGCGAGCTCCTACGAGCAGTACTTC. Translating gives CASSRGQASSYEQYF. V gene TRBV11-2 combines with J gene TRBJ2-7, with 7 nucleotides matching TRBD1. The CDR3 is made up of 15 amino acids. J was trimmed by 0 bases and V by 5 bases; bases with no gene match: 7. Per germline, CDR1 SGHAT and CDR2 FQNNGV.

This chain uses TRBV3-1 (or the pseudogene TRBV3-2) with TRBJ1-1; 8 bases fit TRBD1. Germline CDR1 and CDR2: LGHDT and YNNKEL (reference sequence). The CDR3 is 16 amino acids. J lost 1 base, V lost 3 bases, and 7 bases had no gene match. The CDR3 coding sequence is TGTGCCAGCAGCCACTTACATACAGGGGGGAACACTGAAGCTTTCTTT. It codes for CASSHLHTGGNTEAFF.

The chain employs TRBV5-8 and TRBJ1-2, with unresolved D. The V and J ends lost 1 base and 2 bases respectively, with 3 bases between them. This CDR3 is 12 amino acids long. The germline V gene has CDR1 SGHTS and CDR2 YDEGEE. This CDR3 reads CASSLRNYGYTF. The DNA of the CDR3 is TGTGCCAGCAGCTTGCGGAACTATGGCTACACCTTC.

V usage is TRBV7-2 and J usage is TRBJ2-1; no clear D. CDR1 and CDR2 (germline): SGHTA, FQGNSA. The CDR3 runs to 15 residues. Trimming left V 2 bases short and J 9 bases short, with 17 bases between. CDR3 nucleotide sequence: TGTGCCAGCAGCTTAACCCCCTGGAGTGTCGGTGAGCAGTTCTTC. It translates to CASSLTPWSVGEQFF.

This chain joins TRBV18 and TRBJ2-7; TRBD2 aligns across 9 bases. Per the germline V gene, CDR1 is KGHSH and CDR2 is LQKENI. The CDR3 loop spans 14 amino acids. V shed 3 bases, J shed 2 bases, and the junction held 2 bases outside the gene matches. The CDR3 DNA reads as TGTGCCAGCTCACCCCTAGCGGGACCCTACGAGCAGTACTTC. Translated, it gives CASSPLAGPYEQYF.

J is TRBJ2-2 and V is TRBV9; tentatively, D is TRBD1 (5 bases). V was clipped by 0 bases and J by 6 bases, with 12 bases between them. This CDR3 is built from 15 residues. From germline, CDR1 is SGDLS and CDR2 YYNGEE. CDR3 sequence (DNA): TGTGCCAGCAGCGTAGGGCCCGACAGATCCGGGGAGCTGTTTTTT. Protein: CASSVGPDRSGELFF.

This clone appeared a few times. CDR3 sequence: CATGDFKTNEKLFF. CDR3 nucleotide sequence: TGTGCCACTGGGGACTTTAAAACTAATGAAAAACTGTTTTTT. The chain employs TRBV28 and TRBJ1-4; D is perhaps TRBD1 (5 bases). The CDR3 has 14 residues. V was pared by 10 bases and J by 1 base, with 13 bases between. Germline CDR1 MDHEN, CDR2 SYDVKM.

This chain joins TRBV19 and TRBJ1-2; D remains ambiguous. There are 13 residues in the CDR3. Germline CDR1 LNHDA, CDR2 SQIVND (reference sequence). Trimming cost V 6 bases and J 2 bases, with 10 bases left between them. The DNA for the CDR3 is TGTGCCAGTAGCCCGGGAAGGAACTATGGCTACACCTTC. Its translation: CASSPGRNYGYTF.

This clone has a handful of counts. The chain uses TRBV19 and TRBJ1-1; D is unresolved. The CDR3 totals 12 residues. The V gene's germline CDR1 is LNHDA and CDR2 SQIVND (reference sequence). Trimming shortened V by 3 bases and J by 7 bases, and 9 bases separated the two germline ends. DNA for the CDR3: TGTGCCAGTAGTATCGGTGCAGGTGAAGCTTTCTTT. Translated, it gives CASSIGAGEAFF.

The chain is built from TRBV9 and TRBJ2-3, with TRBD1 as a possible D gene (6 bases). The CDR3 totals 18 residues. In germline, CDR1 is SGDLS, CDR2 YYNGEE. The germline V and J ends were trimmed by 4 bases and 2 bases, with 23 bases remaining between them. In nucleotides, the CDR3 is TGTGCCAGCAGCACCCCGTTGGGGGCGGCAAAATTCACAGATACGCAGTATTTT. This gives the protein CASSTPLGAAKFTDTQYF.

This rearrangement joins TRBV7-3 to TRBJ2-7, with 10 positions matching TRBD1. CDR1 is SGHTA and CDR2 is FQGTGA in the germline V gene. V lost 5 bases to trimming and J lost 2 bases; unmatched junction nucleotides: 3. The CDR3 runs 14 residues. Here the CDR3 reads CASSPGTGAYEQYF. As DNA, the CDR3 is TGTGCCAGCAGCCCGGGGACAGGGGCCTACGAGCAGTACTTC.

This chain uses TRBV24-1 with TRBJ1-5; 10 positions match TRBD1. V was pared by 4 bases and J by 3 bases, with 8 bases of the junction left unmatched. The CDR3 contains 17 residues. Germline CDR1 KGHDR, CDR2 SFDVKD. CDR3 nucleotides: TGTGCCACCAGTGACCCTAGGACAGGGGGAAACAATCAGCCCCAGCATTTT. The encoded protein is CATSDPRTGGNNQPQHF.

The V gene is TRBV19, the J gene TRBJ1-2, with D hard to call. Trimming removed 6 bases at V and 8 bases at J, with 7 bases between. The CDR3 is 10 amino acids. The V gene's germline CDR1 is LNHDA and CDR2 SQIVND (reference sequence). CDR3 bases: TGTGCCAGTAGGGAGGGCGGCTACACCTTC. Translation: CASREGGYTF.

The V gene is TRBV2, the J gene TRBJ2-7, with D tentatively TRBD2 (6 bases). The CDR3 loop spans 12 amino acids. Germline values: CDR1 SNHLY, CDR2 FYNNEI. Trimming took 11 bases from V and 1 from J, leaving 12 bases between them. The CDR3 DNA is TGTGCCCCCCGGGGGATTTCCTACGAGCAGTACTTC. Its translation: CAPRGISYEQYF.

The chain employs TRBV7-8 and TRBJ2-1; 15 nucleotides agree with TRBD2. Germline V gene data show CDR1 as SGHVS and CDR2 as FQNEAQ. The V and J ends lost 0 bases and 4 bases, in that order; junction bases with no gene match: 16. This CDR3 contains 22 residues. The chain's CDR3 is CASSLASIGLAGGPRGYNEQFF. CDR3 coding DNA: TGTGCCAGCAGCTTAGCTAGCATAGGACTAGCGGGGGGGCCCAGGGGTTACAATGAGCAGTTCTTC.

The chain recombines TRBV9 with TRBJ1-1; D is possibly TRBD1 (6 bases). CDR1 and CDR2 from the germline V gene are SGDLS and YYNGEE. The CDR3 length is 15 residues. V was clipped by 2 bases and J by 1 base, with 12 bases between them. CDR3 nucleotide sequence: TGTGCCAGCAGCGTCCAAGGACAGCAGAACACTGAAGCTTTCTTT. This encodes CASSVQGQQNTEAFF.

This chain uses TRBV5-1 with TRBJ2-3, with 15 bases aligning to TRBD2. V was clipped by 4 bases and J by 3 bases; unmatched bases: 3. Germline V CDR1 and CDR2: SGHRS, YFSETQ. The CDR3 consists of 16 residues. CDR3: CASSIGLAGGTDTQYF. The CDR3 nucleotides read TGCGCCAGCAGCATAGGACTAGCGGGAGGGACAGATACGCAGTATTTT.

V and J are TRBV10-2 and TRBJ1-5, with D maybe TRBD1 (5 bases). The germline gives CDR1 WSHSY, CDR2 SAAADI. The CDR3 loop spans 16 amino acids. Trimming left V 0 bases short and J 2 bases short, with 11 bases between. The CDR3, as DNA: TGCGCCAGCAGTGAGTCCCAGGGTGTTCGCAATCAGCCCCAGCATTTT. Its translation is CASSESQGVRNQPQHF.